A selection of T cell receptor beta chains follows, all from one sample in a study of shared clonotypes between healthy human individuals. The assay was immunoSEQ multiplex PCR, and TCRdb's table has in-frame clones only and misses some. The table has nearly 1 million clones, 60% to 85% seen once. The sample was memory CD4+ T cells sorted from blood. Source of these receptors: a man between 18 and 35 years old in good health. Each CDR3 is given with its conserved first and last residue. The D gene is left open where the match is weak. Only some rows state a clone size, as once, few, many or a class for expanded clones.

J | V | D | size | DNA | CDR3
TRBJ2-1 | TRBV20-1 | - | - | TGCAGTGCTAGCGAAAACAATGAGCAGTTCTTC | CSASENNEQFF
TRBJ2-7 | TRBV27 | - | - | TGTGCCAGCAGTTTTGTTATGTCGGGAAGCTCCTACGAGCAGTACTTC | CASSFVMSGSSYEQYF
TRBJ2-7 | TRBV10-3 | TRBD2 | - | TGTGCCATCACCCCCAGGATAGCGGGAGTTAACGAGCAGTACTTC | CAITPRIAGVNEQYF
TRBJ2-7 | TRBV18 | TRBD2 | - | TGTGCCAGCTCACCACTGCCCTTCCGGGGGGGCGACTCCTACGAGCAGTACTTC | CASSPLPFRGGDSYEQYF
TRBJ2-3 | TRBV5-1 | - | - | TGCGCCAGCAGCCTGGTCGGGATAACGAGCACAGATACGCAGTATTTT | CASSLVGITSTDTQYF
TRBJ2-7 | TRBV5-6 | - | - | TGTGCCAGCAGCTTCTTTGAATACGAGCAGTACTTC | CASSFFEYEQYF
TRBJ1-4 | TRBV18 | - | - | TGTGCCAGCTCACTACAACGCGGGGGCGCAAATGAAAAACTGTTTTTT | CASSLQRGGANEKLFF
TRBJ1-1 | TRBV4-1 | TRBD1 | - | TGCGCCAGCAGCCAAGTAGGGGACAGGGGGAGAACTGAAGCTTTCTTT | CASSQVGDRGRTEAFF
TRBJ2-3 | TRBV2 | TRBD2 | - | TGTGCCAGCAGTGTGGGACTAGCGGGAGCATGGGATACGCAGTATTTT | CASSVGLAGAWDTQYF
TRBJ2-1 | TRBV6-5 | TRBD1 | - | TGTGCCAGCAGTTATAGACAGGGCCTTAACAATGAGCAGTTCTTC | CASSYRQGLNNEQFF
TRBJ2-3 | TRBV18 | - | - | TGTGCCAGCTCGCCGATATATCAGGGGACAGATACGCAGTATTTT | CASSPIYQGTDTQYF
TRBJ2-3 | TRBV2 | TRBD1 | - | TGTGCCAGCAGTGAAGCGACAGGGACACGAGATACGCAGTATTTT | CASSEATGTRDTQYF
TRBJ2-4 | TRBV7-8 | TRBD2 | many | TGTGCCAGCAGCTTACGGGTAGCGGGAGGCCTAAACATTCAGTACTTC | CASSLRVAGGLNIQYF
TRBJ2-4 | TRBV5-1 | - | once | TGCGCCAGCAGCTCCCCCTCCAGGGAAAACATTCAGTACTTC | CASSSPSRENIQYF
TRBJ1-6 | TRBV6-5 | - | - | TGTGCCAGCAGGAACCGGGGAAATTCACCCCTCCACTTT | CASRNRGNSPLHF
TRBJ1-1 | TRBV7-9 | - | - | TGTGCCAGCCACCGGGACGCAAACACTGAAGCTTTCTTT | CASHRDANTEAFF
TRBJ2-7 | TRBV4-3 | - | - | TGCGCCAGCAGCCAAGATGCCCTGCCTACGACACAGCAGTACTTC | CASSQDALPTTQQYF
TRBJ2-3 | TRBV4-1 | TRBD1 | - | TGCGCCAGCAGCCTATCCGGGACAGGGGTCACAGATACGCAGTATTTT | CASSLSGTGVTDTQYF
TRBJ1-2 | TRBV29-1 | - | many | TGCAGCGTTGCATCGGGGAGGGATGGCTACACCTTC | CSVASGRDGYTF
TRBJ1-2 | TRBV19 | - | - | TGTGCCAGTAACGGAGGGACGCACGGTTGGGGCTACACCTTC | CASNGGTHGWGYTF
TRBJ2-7 | TRBV18 | - | - | TGTGCCAGCTCACCGCTGGCTGCCTACGAGCAGTACTTC | CASSPLAAYEQYF
TRBJ2-7 | TRBV5-4 | TRBD2 | - | TGTGCCAGCAGCCCGGGGACTAGCGGGAGGTACGAGCAGTACTTC | CASSPGTSGRYEQYF
TRBJ2-5 | TRBV4-1 | - | once | TGCGCCAGCAGCTACCGGGGCGAGACACGCGAGACCCAGTACTTC | CASSYRGETRETQYF
TRBJ1-1 | TRBV2 | - | many | TGTGCCAGCTGTCCCGGGTCCCTGAACACTGAAGCTTTCTTT | CASCPGSLNTEAFF
TRBJ2-4 | TRBV30 | - | - | TGTGCCTGGAGTGTTCTGGCCCTGGGGGGCAAAAACATTCAGTACTTC | CAWSVLALGGKNIQYF
TRBJ2-7 | TRBV5-1 | - | - | TGCGCCAGCAGCCCAACCAGCTCCTACGAGCAGTACTTC | CASSPTSSYEQYF
TRBJ1-6 | TRBV28 | - | - | TGTGCCAGCAGTCCCCCGACGGGGGGGCCGTCACCCCTCCACTTT | CASSPPTGGPSPLHF
TRBJ2-7 | TRBV2 | - | - | TGTGCCAGCAGGGAGAGACCCGCCTACGAGCAGTACTTC | CASRERPAYEQYF
TRBJ1-1 | TRBV6-1 | - | - | TGTGCCAGCAGCCAACCGGGGATGAACACTGAAGCTTTCTTT | CASSQPGMNTEAFF